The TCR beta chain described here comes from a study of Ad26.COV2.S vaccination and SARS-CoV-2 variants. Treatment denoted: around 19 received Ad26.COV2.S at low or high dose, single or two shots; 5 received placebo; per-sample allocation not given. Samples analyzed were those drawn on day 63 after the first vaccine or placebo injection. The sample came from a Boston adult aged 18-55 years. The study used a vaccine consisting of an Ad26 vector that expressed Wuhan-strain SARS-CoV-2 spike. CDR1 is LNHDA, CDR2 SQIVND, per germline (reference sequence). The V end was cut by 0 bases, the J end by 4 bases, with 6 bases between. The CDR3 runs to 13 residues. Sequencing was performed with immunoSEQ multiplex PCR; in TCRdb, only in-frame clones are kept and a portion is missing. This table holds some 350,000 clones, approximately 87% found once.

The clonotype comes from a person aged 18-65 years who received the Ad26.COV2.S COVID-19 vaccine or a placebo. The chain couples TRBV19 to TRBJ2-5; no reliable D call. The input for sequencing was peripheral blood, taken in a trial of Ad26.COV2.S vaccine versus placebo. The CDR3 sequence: CASSIDLSETQYF. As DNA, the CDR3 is TGTGCCAGTAGTATAGATCTGTCAGAGACCCAGTACTTC.